This paragraph reports one T cell receptor beta chain. Libraries were prepared by immunoSEQ multiplex PCR; TCRdb keeps only in-frame clonotypes and omits some of them. The sample includes more than 250,000 clones, around 85% of them seen just once. The data originate from a study of blood T cell repertoires in COVID-19. The length of the CDR3 is 16 residues. CDR1 and CDR2 (germline): SGDLS, YYNGEE. V lost 3 bases, J lost 8 bases, and 14 bases stayed unmatched. The genes are TRBV9 and TRBJ2-1; 7 bases line up with TRBD2. The sequenced sample was PBMCs or T cells enriched from blood (not recorded which). The sequence was obtained from a woman aged 40 to 55 who had recovered from COVID-19. CDR3 sequence (DNA): TGTGCCAGCAGCGCCCATAAGGCGGGAGAGGGCCATGAGCAGTTCTTC. Translation: CASSAHKAGEGHEQFF.